This T cell receptor beta chain was identified in a study of glioma-infiltrating T cells. Study-wide findings and caveats: Tissue-blood divergence was below expectation in non-neoplastic patients, above in gliomas. Very few CDR3 sequences were shared between tissue and blood.

This clonotype occurred a few times. The antigen remains unidentified. Using RNA template, CDR3s of TCR alpha and beta were amplified with iRepertoire arm-PCR. Tissue mRNA or PBMC total RNA, 100-400 ng, went into one-step reverse transcription and amplification. TCRdb redid the calling of the multiplex PCR reads with MiXCR, one entry per CDR3 protein. The sample shows about 130,000 distinct CDR3 sequences, roughly 20% of them seen only once. V gave up 3 bases and J gave up 2 bases; unmatched junction bases: 10. CDR3 size: 17 residues. Germline-derived CDR1 and CDR2 are MGHRA and YSYEKL. Sequencing was done on a sample of glioma tissue, nonneoplastic brain tissue, or PBMCs (not recorded which). The genes are TRBV4-1 and TRBJ2-7; the match to TRBD2 covers 10 bases. The sequence was collected from a human donor with low-grade glioma or glioblastoma, undergoing nonglioma brain surgery, or in good health (not recorded which). The CDR3 DNA reads TGCGCCAGCAGCCAGGGACTAGCGTATCCCACTCCCTACGAGCAGTACTTC. Translated, it gives CASSQGLAYPTPYEQYF.